This T cell receptor beta chain was found in a study of response to subunit inactivated influenza vaccine. Trimming stripped 4 bases from V and 0 bases from J, with 13 bases between. Germline V gene data show CDR1 as LNHNV and CDR2 as YYDKDF (reference sequence). There are 16 residues in the CDR3. TCRdb reprocessed the RT-PCR reads with MiXCR, giving one entry per CDR3 protein. The data contain about 500,000 distinct CDR3 sequences, roughly 7.9% of them singletons. Study results and caveats: A suggestion made by the authors is that each seasonal influenza vaccination recruits few new T cells.

About this clonotype itself: The antigen remains undetermined.

The clonotype originates from a man between 45 and 75 years old who received an inactivated influenza vaccine. This sample comprised PBMCs from blood, obtained around 25 months after vaccination. The genes are TRBV15 and TRBJ2-1; no definite D call. The CDR3 DNA sequence: TGTGCCACCAGCACCCCCGGGTCGAGCTCCTACAATGAGCAGTTCTTC. Its protein is CATSTPGSSSYNEQFF.